The 32 T cell receptor beta chains below come from one sample, sequenced in a study of CD4 T cells in relation to SARS-CoV-2 and coronaviruses (dated by TCRdb to the early 2020s). The library was produced with the immunoSEQ multiplex PCR assay. The clones in this table, taken by TCRdb from immuneACCESS, are in-frame only. Not every clone is retained; where verified, under half of the shortfall comes from an unresolved V gene, and the cause of the rest is unknown. This sample holds under 45,000 clones; approximately 77% were observed only once. The ten top clones hold 3.5% to 5% of the sample. Their antigen targets remain unknown. The sequenced sample was naive CD4+ T cells from PBMCs, cultured in vitro. The sample's cell subset or site, from its label and the paper: naive CD4+ T cells isolated by negative enrichment. All receptors derive from an adult with COVID-19.

This chain connects TRBV19 to TRBJ1-1; D is uncertain. There are 15 residues in the CDR3. V was shortened by 2 bases and J by 0 bases, with 10 bases between the two germline ends. Germline V CDR1 and CDR2: LNHDA, SQIVND (reference sequence). The CDR3 sequence: CASSITTVMNTEAFF. CDR3 DNA sequence: TGTGCCAGTAGTATAACGACGGTGATGAACACTGAAGCTTTCTTT.

The J gene is TRBJ1-2, the V gene TRBV28; D is undetermined. Trimming pared 3 bases from V and 8 bases from J, leaving 13 bases between. CDR1 is MDHEN, CDR2 SYDVKM, per germline. The length of the CDR3 is 13 residues. The CDR3 DNA sequence: TGTGCCAGCAGTTTTCAGGTCGGAAGGGGCTACACCTTC. The encoded protein is CASSFQVGRGYTF.

This clone was found a few times. This chain links TRBV7-9 with TRBJ2-2; TRBD2 aligns across 9 bases. The V gene's germline CDR1 is SEHNR and CDR2 FQNEAQ (reference sequence). Unmatched junction bases numbered 18, after V lost 6 bases and J lost 7 bases. The CDR3 is made up of 18 amino acids. DNA of the CDR3: TGTGCCAGCAGTCTAATCGGAAGGGCTAGCGGGATAGACGGGGAGCTGTTTTTT. Translated, it gives CASSLIGRASGIDGELFF.

The chain couples TRBV7-2 to TRBJ2-1; D ambiguous. Germline values: CDR1 SGHTA, CDR2 FQGNSA. V shed 5 bases and J shed 9 bases, with 20 bases lying between them. The CDR3 spans 15 residues. The CDR3: CASSPGPDSPGEQFF. The DNA for the CDR3 is TGTGCCAGCAGCCCGGGTCCCGACTCACCTGGTGAGCAGTTCTTC.

This clone was seen only a few times. The V gene is TRBV7-3, the J gene TRBJ2-2; TRBD1 might be the D (5 bases). Germline values: CDR1 SGHTA, CDR2 FQGTGA. CDR3 size: 13 residues. V shed 0 bases and J shed 6 bases, with 5 bases lying between them. The CDR3 sequence is CASSLTGAGELFF. DNA of the CDR3: TGTGCCAGCAGCTTAACAGGGGCCGGGGAGCTGTTTTTT.

This clone occurred once. This rearrangement joins TRBV3-1 (or the pseudogene TRBV3-2) to TRBJ2-7; D call uncertain. The germline CDR1 and CDR2 sequences are LGHDT and YNNKEL (reference sequence). The CDR3 extends over 13 amino acids. V lost 1 base and J 5 bases, leaving 9 bases between the germline ends. The CDR3 region is CASSQGSRDEQYF. In DNA form, the CDR3 reads TGTGCCAGCAGCCAAGGTAGTAGGGACGAGCAGTACTTC.

The chain is built from TRBV6-6 and TRBJ2-7; TRBD2 aligns across 7 bases. The V gene's germline CDR1 is MNHNY and CDR2 SVGAGI (reference sequence). V was clipped by 0 bases and J by 7 bases; unmatched bases: 9. This CDR3 region has 15 residues. As DNA, the CDR3 is TGTGCCAGCAGTTACTCCCGCGGGAGAGGGGATGAGCAGTACTTC. It specifies CASSYSRGRGDEQYF.

The rearrangement uses TRBV4-2 and TRBJ1-1; D call uncertain. Germline V lookup: CDR1 LGHNA, CDR2 YNFKEQ. The V end lost 5 bases, the J end lost 1 base, and 14 bases lay between the germline ends. There are 15 residues in the CDR3. The CDR3 coding sequence is TGTGCCAGCAGCACTAATTGGGTGTCGAACACTGAAGCTTTCTTT. This codes for CASSTNWVSNTEAFF.

V and J are TRBV2 and TRBJ2-2, with no clear D. Trimming took off 1 base at V and 3 bases at J, with 6 bases between the two ends. There are 14 residues in the CDR3. Germline V CDR1 and CDR2: SNHLY, FYNNEI. CDR3 sequence: CASSEDRDTGELFF. The CDR3 DNA sequence: TGTGCCAGCAGTGAAGACAGAGACACCGGGGAGCTGTTTTTT.

This chain uses TRBV29-1 with TRBJ1-1; TRBD1 matches 11 bases. Germline V CDR1 and CDR2: SQVTM, ANQGSEA. V was pared by 6 bases and J by 4 bases, with 7 bases of the junction left unmatched. The CDR3 is 14 amino acids. This CDR3 reads CSVSSGTGGTEAFF. The CDR3 DNA is TGCAGCGTATCTTCCGGGACAGGGGGCACTGAAGCTTTCTTT.

The rearrangement uses TRBV5-1 and TRBJ2-3, with 11 bases that match TRBD2. Germline V gives CDR1 SGHRS, CDR2 YFSETQ. The CDR3 sequence is 19 residues long. J lost 0 bases, V lost 4 bases, and 13 bases had no gene match. The CDR3 is CASSRTGTSGSPSTDTQYF. The CDR3 coding sequence is TGCGCCAGCAGCAGGACCGGGACTAGCGGAAGTCCTAGCACAGATACGCAGTATTTT.

The table lists this clone with a few counts. This chain uses TRBV7-9 with TRBJ2-5; 7 bases are shared with TRBD2. The CDR3 runs to 13 residues. CDR1 is SEHNR, CDR2 FQNEAQ, per germline (reference sequence). J gave up 5 bases and V 3 bases, and 3 bases lay outside the gene matches. The CDR3 spells CASSFGGSETQYF. The CDR3 region has the DNA TGTGCCAGCAGCTTCGGCGGGAGCGAGACCCAGTACTTC.

CDR3 protein: CASSLVRDLAAKNIQYF. For the CDR3, the DNA is TGCGCCAGCAGCTTGGTTCGGGATCTGGCGGCCAAAAACATTCAGTACTTC. The chain employs TRBV5-1 and TRBJ2-4; a possible D gene is TRBD2 (5 bases). Germline lookup yields CDR1 SGHRS and CDR2 YFSETQ. Trimming removed 0 bases from V and 1 base from J, with 14 bases in between. The CDR3 is 17 residues long. The full variable domain, rest sourced from reference TRBV5-1 and TRBJ2-4, is KAGVTQTPRYLIKTRGQQVTLSCSPISGHRSVSWYQQTPGQGLQFLFEYFSETQRNKGNFPGRFSGRQFSNSRSEMNVSTLELGDSALYLCASSLVRDLAAKNIQYFGAGTRLSVL.

The chain couples TRBV3-1 (or the pseudogene TRBV3-2) to TRBJ1-4, with a tentative D call TRBD1 (5 bases). The V gene lost 6 bases and the J gene lost 3 bases, with 14 bases spanning the gap. Germline assignment: CDR1 LGHDT and CDR2 YNNKEL (reference sequence). The CDR3 covers 15 residues. This CDR3 is CASRLLGAANEKLFF. In nucleotides, the CDR3 is TGTGCCAGCAGGCTCCTCGGGGCAGCTAATGAAAAACTGTTTTTT.

The chain has TRBV20-1 and TRBJ2-2; the D gene is possibly TRBD2 (5 bases). V was trimmed by 3 bases and J by 7 bases, leaving 9 bases between them. The CDR3 has 12 residues. Germline V CDR1 and CDR2: DFQATT, SNEGSKA (reference sequence). In DNA, the CDR3 is TGCAGTGCTAGTTTTGGGAGCGGGGAGCTGTTTTTT. Translating it yields CSASFGSGELFF.

The chain couples TRBV13 to TRBJ2-7; 9 bases match TRBD1. The CDR3 totals 18 residues. V lost 5 bases to trimming and J lost 2 bases; unmatched junction nucleotides: 16. CDR1 is PRHDT and CDR2 is FYEKMQ in the germline V gene (reference sequence). CDR3 amino acids: CASSTRSGQGFVTYEQYF. The CDR3 bases are TGTGCCAGCAGCACGCGCAGTGGACAGGGGTTTGTAACCTACGAGCAGTACTTC.

The genes are TRBV2 and TRBJ2-2; TRBD1 might be the D (6 bases). Germline lookup yields CDR1 SNHLY and CDR2 FYNNEI. This CDR3 comprises 15 residues. The ends were cut back, 4 bases at V and 5 bases at J, with 14 bases in the middle. Here the CDR3 DNA reads TGTGCCAGCAGTGTTTCGGACAGTACGACCGGGGAGCTGTTTTTT. Translated, it gives CASSVSDSTTGELFF.

This clone was counted a few times. The CDR3 bases are TGTGCCAGCAGTGGGAATAGCCGTCATGGCTACACCTTC. As protein: CASSGNSRHGYTF. The gene calls are TRBV12-3 or TRBV12-4 and TRBJ1-2, with unresolved D. Trimming took off 5 bases at V and 6 bases at J, with 13 bases between the two ends. The length of the CDR3 is 13 residues.

This clone was seen more than once but under ten times. The chain links TRBV5-8 to TRBJ2-1; 8 bases are a match to TRBD2. Per the germline V gene, CDR1 is SGHTS and CDR2 is YDEGEE. The CDR3 runs 15 residues. V lost 4 bases to trimming and J lost 3 bases; unmatched junction nucleotides: 6. CDR3 bases: TGTGCCAGCAGCAAGGGACTAGTTGGCTACAATGAGCAGTTCTTC. Translated: CASSKGLVGYNEQFF.

This chain uses TRBV7-9 with TRBJ1-1; no definite D call. V was clipped by 6 bases and J by 0 bases, with 8 bases between them. This CDR3 is 13 amino acids long. Per the germline V gene, CDR1 is SEHNR and CDR2 is FQNEAQ (reference sequence). CDR3 bases: TGTGCCAGCAGGGTGACGATGAACACTGAAGCTTTCTTT. This encodes CASRVTMNTEAFF.

The rearrangement joins TRBV28 to TRBJ2-7; possibly TRBD2 for D (8 bases). V was pared by 6 bases and J by 7 bases, with 22 bases between. CDR3 length equals 15 residues. In germline, CDR1 is MDHEN, CDR2 SYDVKM. The CDR3 spells CASRVTGLAGGEQYF. CDR3 bases: TGTGCCAGCAGGGTTACCGGACTAGCAGGGGGGGAGCAGTACTTC.

This chain connects TRBV6-1 to TRBJ1-1, with D unresolved. Germline loops: CDR1 MNHNS, CDR2 SASEGT. The CDR3 is made up of 11 amino acids. Trimming removed 5 bases from V and 8 bases from J, with 9 bases in between. CDR3 region: CASSLRYEAFF. DNA for the CDR3: TGTGCCAGCAGTTTGCGATACGAAGCTTTCTTT.

The rearrangement links TRBV25-1 to TRBJ2-3; possible D gene TRBD2, 6 bases. This CDR3 has 14 amino acids. V shed 1 base and J shed 6 bases, with 11 bases lying between them. Germline values: CDR1 MGHDK, CDR2 SYGVNS. The CDR3 sequence: CASSESSVMDTQYF. Written as DNA, the CDR3 is TGTGCCAGCAGTGAATCTAGCGTAATGGATACGCAGTATTTT.

There are a few counts of this clone. The chain recombines TRBV4-3 with TRBJ1-1; D is ambiguous. This CDR3 comprises 11 residues. Trimming stripped 1 base from V and 11 bases from J, with 8 bases between. Germline CDR1 LGHNA, CDR2 YSLEER. CDR3 coding DNA: TGCGCCAGCAGCCAAGGAGGCGGCGCTTTCTTT. Translation: CASSQGGGAFF.

This clone was seen once. The V and J genes are TRBV6-5 and TRBJ1-1; possible D gene TRBD1, 6 bases. There are 15 residues in the CDR3. V lost 5 bases and J 5 bases, leaving 18 bases between the germline ends. The germline V gene encodes CDR1 MNHEY and CDR2 SVGAGI. The CDR3 here is CASSPTSTGRTEAFF. The CDR3, as DNA: TGTGCCAGCAGTCCTACTTCGACAGGTCGAACTGAAGCTTTCTTT.

The chain carries TRBV5-4 and TRBJ2-2, with D tentatively TRBD1 or TRBD2 (6 bases each). The length of the CDR3 is 15 residues. Trimming pared 2 bases from V and 3 bases from J, leaving 11 bases between. CDR1 and CDR2 (germline): SGHNT, YYREEE (reference sequence). Here the CDR3 DNA reads TGTGCCAGCAGCTTTAGGAGGGGGGACACCGGGGAGCTGTTTTTT. Translation gives CASSFRRGDTGELFF.

CDR3 region: CASSEVWGAPNQPQHF. CDR3 in DNA: TGTGCCAGCAGTGAAGTGTGGGGGGCGCCGAATCAGCCCCAGCATTTT. The J gene is TRBJ1-5, the V gene TRBV6-1; the D gene is possibly TRBD1 (6 bases). V shed 1 base and J shed 4 bases, with 14 bases lying between them. The CDR3 has 16 amino acids. Looked up from germline, CDR1 is MNHNS and CDR2 is SASEGT.

This sequence joins TRBV18 and TRBJ2-7, with unresolved D. The germline CDR1 and CDR2 sequences are KGHSH and LQKENI. The germline V and J ends were trimmed by 8 bases and 2 bases, with 16 bases remaining between them. This CDR3 is 14 amino acids long. The CDR3 DNA follows: TGTGCCAGCACCTCGTCCCAGGCCACCTACGAGCAGTACTTC. It translates to CASTSSQATYEQYF.

The chain links TRBV3-1 (or the pseudogene TRBV3-2) to TRBJ2-7, with TRBD2 matching 8 bases. The CDR3 runs 16 residues. Trimming cost V 1 base and J 2 bases; bases outside gene matches: 7. In germline, CDR1 is LGHDT, CDR2 YNNKEL (reference sequence). The CDR3 coding sequence is TGTGCCAGCAGCCAAGGCCCTGGGACTAGAGCCTACGAGCAGTACTTC. Amino acid sequence: CASSQGPGTRAYEQYF.

The chain recombines TRBV27 with TRBJ2-7, with D possibly being TRBD2 (5 bases). With 5 bases removed from V and 5 bases from J, the gap between germline ends came to 13 bases. Looked up from germline, CDR1 is MNHEY and CDR2 is SMNVEV (reference sequence). This CDR3 region has 13 residues. CDR3: CASSRLNSDEQYF. The CDR3 nucleotides read TGTGCCAGCAGTCGACTAAACTCGGACGAGCAGTACTTC.

This sequence joins TRBV28 and TRBJ2-1, with 8 bases fitting TRBD1. With V trimmed by 4 bases and J by 7 bases, 9 bases remained unmatched. CDR1 MDHEN and CDR2 SYDVKM come from the germline V gene. The CDR3 runs 15 residues. CDR3: CASSSGQGWSNEQFF. As DNA, the CDR3 is TGTGCCAGCAGTTCCGGACAGGGTTGGAGTAATGAGCAGTTCTTC.

V is TRBV7-8 and J is TRBJ2-1; maybe TRBD2 (5 bases). This CDR3 contains 16 residues. Per the germline V gene, CDR1 is SGHVS and CDR2 is FQNEAQ. V lost 3 bases, J lost 4 bases, and 16 bases lay in between. CDR3 residues: CASSFRAGSLYNEQFF. The CDR3, as DNA: TGTGCCAGCAGCTTTAGGGCGGGTTCCTTGTACAATGAGCAGTTCTTC.